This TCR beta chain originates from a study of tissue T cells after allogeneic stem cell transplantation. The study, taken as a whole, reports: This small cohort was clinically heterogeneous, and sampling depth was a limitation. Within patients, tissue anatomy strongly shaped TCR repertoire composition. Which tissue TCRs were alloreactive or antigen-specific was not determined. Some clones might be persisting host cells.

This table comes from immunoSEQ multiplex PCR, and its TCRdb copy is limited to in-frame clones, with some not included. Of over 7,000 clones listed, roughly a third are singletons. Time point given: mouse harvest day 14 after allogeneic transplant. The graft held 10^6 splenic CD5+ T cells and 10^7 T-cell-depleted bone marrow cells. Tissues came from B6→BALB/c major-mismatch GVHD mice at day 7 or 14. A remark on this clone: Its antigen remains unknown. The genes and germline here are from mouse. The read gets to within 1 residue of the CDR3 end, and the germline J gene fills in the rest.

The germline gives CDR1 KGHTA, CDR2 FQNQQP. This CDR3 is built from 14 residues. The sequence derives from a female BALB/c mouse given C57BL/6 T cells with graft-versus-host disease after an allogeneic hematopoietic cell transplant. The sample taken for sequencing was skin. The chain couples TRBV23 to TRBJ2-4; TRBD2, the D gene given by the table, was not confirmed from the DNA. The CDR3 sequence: CSSSQTGGSNTLYF. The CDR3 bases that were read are TGCTCCAGCAGTCAAACTGGGGGGTCAAACACCTTGTAC.